Listed below are T cell receptor beta chains from one sample, sequenced in a study of T cells in Graves' hyperthyroidism and ophthalmopathy. Each CDR3 protein gets one entry after TCRdb re-called the multiplex PCR reads with MiXCR. The sample contains approximately 600,000 distinct CDR3 sequences, around 14% of which appear only once. Sequenced sample: blood. Receptor source: a woman aged 18-29 years with Graves' ophthalmopathy. The CDR3 runs from the conserved cysteine through the conserved F or W. Fields, in order: V gene, CDR3 protein.

TRBV6-1 CASRSGTGRFYEQYF
TRBV29-1 CSGGTTSKNIQYF
TRBV9 CASSPSGQGNQPQHF
TRBV16 CASSQSSLADSSYEQYF
TRBV4-1 CASSQGRFTYEQYF
TRBV7-8 CASSHLTGGGHYEQYF
TRBV6-1 CASSGEAGDLGQYF
TRBV12-3/TRBV12-4 CASSWAPKSNQPQHF
TRBV9 CASSVVGSGYTF
TRBV19 CASGTGFMEQYF
TRBV7-2 CASSFLGGDTQYF
TRBV3-1 CASSPGAVNEQFF
TRBV4-1 CASSPTRDRGYHSPLHF
TRBV6-5 CASSYPHSPRGYSYEQYF
TRBV28 CASHPGQGVKGNQPQHF
TRBV5-1 CASSLMGQGGHNEQFF
TRBV28 CASSYLGATDTEAFF
TRBV15 CATSVRDRGETQYF
TRBV12-3/TRBV12-4 CASSLARGYGTGELFF